The 23 T cell receptor beta chains below come from one sample, sequenced in a study of graft-versus-host responses after intestinal transplantation. What these receptors recognize is not known. Only in-frame clones appear in the TCRdb table, and some are missing; sequencing was by immunoSEQ multiplex PCR. Among tens of thousands of clones, around nine tenths were seen once, and the ten largest hold approximately 1.5%. The sample in question was unstimulated CD8+ T cells sorted from spleen or lymph node cells, obtained before transplant. The receptors here all came from a human donor who was the organ donor for an intestinal transplant.

The chain joins TRBV7-3 to TRBJ2-3, with TRBD1 matching 7 bases. The CDR3 runs 12 residues. V trimming: 8 bases; J trimming: 5 bases; junction bases outside the gene matches: 4. CDR1 SGHTA and CDR2 FQGTGA come from the germline V gene. CDR3 protein: CASDRAIDTQYF. For the CDR3, the DNA is TGTGCCAGCGACAGGGCCATAGATACGCAGTATTTT.

The rearrangement uses TRBV9 and TRBJ2-1; 8 bases align to TRBD2. V was clipped by 2 bases and J by 0 bases; unmatched bases: 13. Germline V gene lookup returns CDR1 SGDLS and CDR2 YYNGEE. The CDR3 runs to 19 residues. In DNA, the CDR3 is TGTGCCAGCAGCGTTTCAGAAGCGGGGGTCGGCAGCTCCTACAATGAGCAGTTCTTC. Its protein is CASSVSEAGVGSSYNEQFF.

The chain links TRBV27 to TRBJ1-5; no clear D. The CDR3 loop spans 14 amino acids. Germline CDR1 reads MNHEY; CDR2 reads SMNVEV (reference sequence). The germline V and J ends were trimmed by 3 bases and 1 base, with 7 bases remaining between them. This chain's CDR3 is CASSFIGSNQPQHF. The CDR3 DNA sequence: TGTGCCAGCAGTTTCATCGGGAGCAATCAGCCCCAGCATTTT.

The chain combines TRBV28 with TRBJ2-7, with a possible D match to TRBD2 (5 bases). The CDR3 length is 15 residues. Trimming removed 0 bases from V and 1 base from J, with 10 bases in between. Germline V gives CDR1 MDHEN, CDR2 SYDVKM. CDR3 loop: CASSLWDFGSYEQYF. CDR3 nucleotides: TGTGCCAGCAGTTTATGGGACTTTGGATCCTACGAGCAGTACTTC.

This chain connects TRBV6-1 to TRBJ1-5; no definite D call. This CDR3 has 14 residues. Germline V gene data show CDR1 as MNHNS and CDR2 as SASEGT. Trimming cost V 0 bases and J 5 bases, with 8 bases left between them. The CDR3 nucleotides read TGTGCCAGCAGTGAAGCGGGCCGAGATCAGCCCCAGCATTTT. This codes for CASSEAGRDQPQHF.

The chain uses TRBV30 and TRBJ1-2; possibly TRBD1 for D (6 bases). The CDR3 is 15 amino acids. Germline CDR1 and CDR2: GTSNPN and SVGIG (reference sequence). V was shortened by 1 base and J by 5 bases, with 17 bases between the two germline ends. The chain's CDR3 is CAWSATGLVDYGYTF. The CDR3 nucleotides read TGTGCCTGGAGTGCAACAGGGTTAGTCGATTATGGCTACACCTTC.

This clone was counted only a few times. The junction shows a germline mismatch at one end, possibly a read error. The chain uses TRBV7-7 and TRBJ2-1; D possibly corresponds to TRBD2 (5 bases). Germline V gene lookup returns CDR1 SSHAT and CDR2 FNYEAQ (reference sequence). The CDR3 contains 15 residues. The CDR3 DNA sequence: TGTGCTAGCAGCTTAGATCAGGAGCGGTCACCGGTGCAGTTCTTC. Translation: CASSLDQERSPVQFF.

The chain carries TRBV28 and TRBJ2-3; possibly TRBD1 for D (6 bases). The CDR3 sequence is 14 residues long. Germline CDR1 is MDHEN and CDR2 is SYDVKM. V lost 8 bases and J 2 bases, leaving 14 bases between the germline ends. CDR3 region: CASSRGPATDTQYF. CDR3 bases: TGTGCCAGCTCCAGGGGACCCGCCACAGATACGCAGTATTTT.

The V call is TRBV5-1, the J call TRBJ2-1; the match to TRBD1 covers 7 bases. Losses at the gene ends were 0 bases for V and 5 bases for J; bases not matched to a gene: 17. From germline, CDR1 is SGHRS and CDR2 YFSETQ. This CDR3 has 19 amino acids. CDR3 sequence (DNA): TGCGCCAGCAGCTTGGTCACCTCATTCTTAAGGGGGCCCCACAATGAGCAGTTCTTC. Translated: CASSLVTSFLRGPHNEQFF.

The chain has TRBV6-5 and TRBJ2-3; possible D gene TRBD1, 6 bases. Trimming cost V 2 bases and J 3 bases, with 12 bases left between them. This CDR3 has 15 amino acids. CDR1 and CDR2 (germline): MNHEY, SVGAGI. DNA of the CDR3: TGTGCCAGCAGTTACGGTCCCCAGGGGACAGATACGCAGTATTTT. This sequence encodes CASSYGPQGTDTQYF.

The chain joins TRBV27 to TRBJ1-1, with 8 bases that match TRBD1. This CDR3 has 18 residues. Germline V lookup: CDR1 MNHEY, CDR2 SMNVEV (reference sequence). With 5 bases clipped from V and 3 bases from J, the junction kept 17 bases outside the gene matches. CDR3 nucleotide sequence: TGTGCCAGCAGTGGCGGACAGGGTAAAACCGGATGGGACACTGAAGCTTTCTTT. Translation: CASSGGQGKTGWDTEAFF.

V is TRBV7-8 and J is TRBJ1-2, with a weak D call TRBD1 (6 bases). The CDR3 sequence is 16 residues long. Germline loops: CDR1 SGHVS, CDR2 FQNEAQ. Trimming removed 3 bases at V and 5 bases at J, with 19 bases between. The CDR3 DNA follows: TGTGCCAGCAGCTTGGCAACGACTGACAGGACTTATGGCTACACCTTC. Translating it yields CASSLATTDRTYGYTF.

The rearrangement links TRBV9 to TRBJ2-7; D remains unclear. This CDR3 spans 14 amino acids. Germline values: CDR1 SGDLS, CDR2 YYNGEE. V gave up 1 base and J gave up 0 bases, with 8 bases separating them. The CDR3 is CASSVYGSSYEQYF. CDR3 nucleotides: TGTGCCAGCAGCGTATACGGTAGCTCCTACGAGCAGTACTTC.

This clone was recorded many times. The chain recombines TRBV4-3 with TRBJ2-1; 9 nucleotides line up with TRBD2. J gave up 2 bases and V 1 base, and 3 bases lay outside the gene matches. Germline loops: CDR1 LGHNA, CDR2 YSLEER. The CDR3 has 16 amino acids. The CDR3 DNA follows: TGCGCCAGCAGCCAAGTGGGCGGGAGGGCCTACAATGAGCAGTTCTTC. Encoded protein: CASSQVGGRAYNEQFF.

This chain links TRBV28 with TRBJ1-4, with D perhaps matching TRBD1 (5 bases). Per the germline V gene, CDR1 is MDHEN and CDR2 is SYDVKM. The CDR3 runs to 16 residues. The V gene lost 6 bases and the J gene lost 0 bases, with 14 bases spanning the gap. The CDR3 protein is CASRASGRPTNEKLFF. The CDR3 bases are TGTGCCAGCAGGGCGTCAGGGCGGCCAACTAATGAAAAACTGTTTTTT.

V and J are TRBV19 and TRBJ1-1; D gene unclear. The germline V and J ends were trimmed by 0 bases and 0 bases, with 5 bases remaining between them. This CDR3 spans 14 amino acids. In germline, CDR1 is LNHDA, CDR2 SQIVND (reference sequence). The CDR3 region has the DNA TGTGCCAGTAGTATAGACGTCTTGAACACTGAAGCTTTCTTT. As protein: CASSIDVLNTEAFF.

The CDR3 is CASSQPGTFYGYTF. The DNA of the CDR3 is TGCGCCAGCAGCCAACCCGGGACATTTTATGGCTACACCTTC. This chain connects TRBV4-1 to TRBJ1-2; weak D call: TRBD1 (6 bases). V was cut by 2 bases and J by 5 bases, with 12 bases left in between. CDR3 length: 14 amino acids. Germline CDR1 reads MGHRA; CDR2 reads YSYEKL.

This clone appeared once. The chain combines TRBV5-4 with TRBJ1-1, with D possibly being TRBD1 (5 bases). Trimming left V 1 base short and J 3 bases short, with 13 bases between. The germline gives CDR1 SGHNT, CDR2 YYREEE (reference sequence). CDR3 size: 15 residues. The DNA for the CDR3 is TGTGCCAGCAGCTTGCGTCAGGGCAGGTACACTGAAGCTTTCTTT. Its translation: CASSLRQGRYTEAFF.

The count of this clone is one. The chain carries TRBV7-6 and TRBJ2-1, with D uncertain. Germline assignment: CDR1 SGHVS and CDR2 FNYEAQ. This CDR3 has 13 residues. Trimming shortened V by 1 base and J by 10 bases, and 11 bases separated the two germline ends. The CDR3 is CASSLELREEQFF. The CDR3 DNA is TGTGCCAGCAGCTTAGAGTTGCGTGAGGAGCAGTTCTTC.

J is TRBJ2-2 and V is TRBV5-1; 10 bases line up with TRBD2. This CDR3 comprises 17 residues. Germline assignment: CDR1 SGHRS and CDR2 YFSETQ. With V trimmed by 1 base and J by 3 bases, 6 bases remained unmatched. The CDR3 coding sequence is TGCGCCAGCAGCTTGCGAACTAGCGGGGAGTACACCGGGGAGCTGTTTTTT. It specifies CASSLRTSGEYTGELFF.

The rearrangement joins TRBV2 to TRBJ2-3; D might be TRBD2 (5 bases). The V end lost 0 bases, the J end lost 0 bases, and 7 bases lay between the germline ends. The CDR3 length is 15 residues. Germline assignment: CDR1 SNHLY and CDR2 FYNNEI. CDR3 protein: CASSEARTSTDTQYF. In DNA, the CDR3 is TGTGCCAGCAGTGAAGCGCGGACTAGCACAGATACGCAGTATTTT.

The chain is built from TRBV7-2 and TRBJ2-3, with 12 bases identical to TRBD2. CDR1 and CDR2 from the germline V gene are SGHTA and FQGNSA. The CDR3 covers 15 residues. J lost 3 bases, V lost 4 bases, and 2 bases had no gene match. The DNA for the CDR3 is TGTGCCAGCAGCTGGACTAGCGGGATTACAGATACGCAGTATTTT. Its protein product is CASSWTSGITDTQYF.

This chain links TRBV6-5 with TRBJ2-2; 9 bases map to TRBD2. In germline, CDR1 is MNHEY, CDR2 SVGAGI. J gave up 7 bases and V 3 bases, and 6 bases lay outside the gene matches. This CDR3 has 15 amino acids. CDR3 protein: CASSYDSGSNGELFF. CDR3 sequence (DNA): TGTGCCAGCAGTTATGATAGCGGGAGTAACGGGGAGCTGTTTTTT.